This TCR beta chain was captured by sequencing in a study of blood T cell repertoires in COVID-19. Whole-study context: Acute and convalescent COVID-19 specimens originated in the United States, Italy and Spain.

Original handling: Using reference gene primer amplification, nucleated cell counts were estimated. Profiling relied on immunoSEQ multiplex PCR, and the TCRdb table lists in-frame clones only, not all of them. V, J and clone size are those of that table, while D and trimming were read from the DNA. The sample holds approximately 140,000 clones, roughly four fifths seen once. From germline, CDR1 is LGHDT and CDR2 YNNKEL (reference sequence). The length of the CDR3 is 13 residues. V lost 4 bases and J lost 5, with 11 bases in between. Sequences were obtained from peripheral blood. This chain joins TRBV3-1 (or the pseudogene TRBV3-2) and TRBJ2-5, with D perhaps matching TRBD2 (5 bases). The sequence came from a man aged 35-49 years with active or convalescent COVID-19. This chain's CDR3 is CASSRGGLETQYF. For the CDR3, the DNA is TGTGCCAGCAGCCGAGGCGGGCTGGAGACCCAGTACTTC.